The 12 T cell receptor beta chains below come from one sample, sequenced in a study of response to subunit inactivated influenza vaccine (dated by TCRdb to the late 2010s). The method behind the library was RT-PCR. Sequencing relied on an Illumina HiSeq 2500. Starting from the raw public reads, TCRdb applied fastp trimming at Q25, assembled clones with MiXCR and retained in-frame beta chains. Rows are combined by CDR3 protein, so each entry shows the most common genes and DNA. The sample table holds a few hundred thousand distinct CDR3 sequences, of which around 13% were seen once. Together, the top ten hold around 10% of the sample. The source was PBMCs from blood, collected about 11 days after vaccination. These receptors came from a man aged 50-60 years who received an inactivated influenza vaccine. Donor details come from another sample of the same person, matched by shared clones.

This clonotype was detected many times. CDR3 sequence (DNA): TGTGCCGGGGGTAACCAGGAGAGCTACGAGCAGTACTTC. This codes for CAGGNQESYEQYF. The chain recombines TRBV10-3 with TRBJ2-7; D tentatively reads TRBD1 or TRBD2 (5 bases each). The germline gives CDR1 ENHRY, CDR2 SYGVKD. V was shortened by 11 bases and J by 3 bases, with 17 bases between the two germline ends. The CDR3 extends over 13 amino acids.

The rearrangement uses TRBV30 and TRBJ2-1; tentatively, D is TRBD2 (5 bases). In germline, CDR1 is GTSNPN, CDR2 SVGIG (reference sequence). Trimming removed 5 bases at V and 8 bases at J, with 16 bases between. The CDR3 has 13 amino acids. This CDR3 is CAWDRGAGDEQFF. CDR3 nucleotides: TGTGCCTGGGACCGGGGAGCAGGCGATGAGCAGTTCTTC.

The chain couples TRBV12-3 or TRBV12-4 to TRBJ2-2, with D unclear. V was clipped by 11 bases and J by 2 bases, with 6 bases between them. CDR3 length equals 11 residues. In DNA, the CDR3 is TGTGCCTACACTAACACCGGGGAGCTGTTTTTT. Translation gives CAYTNTGELFF.

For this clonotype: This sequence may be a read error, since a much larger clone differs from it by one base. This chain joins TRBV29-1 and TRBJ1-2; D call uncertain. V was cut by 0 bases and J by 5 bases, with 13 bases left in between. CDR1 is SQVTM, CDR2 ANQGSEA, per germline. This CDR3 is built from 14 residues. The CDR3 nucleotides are TGCAGCGTTGAAGATTGGGAGGCTGGGTATGGCTACACCTTC. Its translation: CSVEDWEAGYGYTF.

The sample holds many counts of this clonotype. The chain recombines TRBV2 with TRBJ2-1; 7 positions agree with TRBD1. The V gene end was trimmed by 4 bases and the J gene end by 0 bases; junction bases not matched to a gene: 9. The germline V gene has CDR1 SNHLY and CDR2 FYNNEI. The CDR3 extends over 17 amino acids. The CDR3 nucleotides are TGTGCCAGCAGTGCGGGACCGGGACAGCTCTCCTACAATGAGCAGTTCTTC. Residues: CASSAGPGQLSYNEQFF.

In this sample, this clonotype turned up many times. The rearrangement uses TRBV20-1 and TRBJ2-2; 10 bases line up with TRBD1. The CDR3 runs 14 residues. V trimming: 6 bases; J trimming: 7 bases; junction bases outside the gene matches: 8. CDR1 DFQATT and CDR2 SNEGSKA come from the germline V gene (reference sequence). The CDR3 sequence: CSAKTGGDNGELFF. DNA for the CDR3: TGCAGTGCCAAGACAGGGGGCGATAACGGGGAGCTGTTTTTT.

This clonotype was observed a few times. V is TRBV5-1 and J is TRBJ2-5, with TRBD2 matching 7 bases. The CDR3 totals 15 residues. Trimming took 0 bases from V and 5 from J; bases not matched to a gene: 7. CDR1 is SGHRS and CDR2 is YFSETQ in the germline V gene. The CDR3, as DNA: TGCGCCAGCAGCTTGGTAACTAGCGTAGGGGAGACCCAGTACTTC. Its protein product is CASSLVTSVGETQYF.

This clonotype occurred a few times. DNA for the CDR3: TGTGCCGTTAAGGGGCCCACAGATACGCAGTATTTT. It translates to CAVKGPTDTQYF. The chain joins TRBV13 to TRBJ2-3; tentatively, D is TRBD1 (5 bases). Germline values: CDR1 PRHDT, CDR2 FYEKMQ (reference sequence). The CDR3 has 12 amino acids. V was trimmed by 11 bases and J by 2 bases, leaving 11 bases between them.

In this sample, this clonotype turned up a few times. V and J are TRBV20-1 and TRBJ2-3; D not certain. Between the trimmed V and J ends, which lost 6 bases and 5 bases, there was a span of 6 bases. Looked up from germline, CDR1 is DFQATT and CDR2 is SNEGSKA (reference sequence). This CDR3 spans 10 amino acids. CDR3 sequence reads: CSANKDTQYF. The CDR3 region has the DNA TGCAGTGCCAACAAAGATACGCAGTATTTT.

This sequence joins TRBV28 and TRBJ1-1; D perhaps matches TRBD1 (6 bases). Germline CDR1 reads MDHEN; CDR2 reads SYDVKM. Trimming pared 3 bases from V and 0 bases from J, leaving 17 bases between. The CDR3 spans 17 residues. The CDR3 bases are TGTGCCAGCAGTTTGGGGCGGGGGCTGTTCATGAACACTGAAGCTTTCTTT. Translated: CASSLGRGLFMNTEAFF.

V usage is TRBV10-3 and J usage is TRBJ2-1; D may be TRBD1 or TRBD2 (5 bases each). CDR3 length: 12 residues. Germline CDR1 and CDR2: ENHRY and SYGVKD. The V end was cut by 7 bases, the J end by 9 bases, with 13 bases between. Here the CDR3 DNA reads TGTGCCATCAAGGGACCCTCGGGTGAGCAGTTCTTC. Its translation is CAIKGPSGEQFF.

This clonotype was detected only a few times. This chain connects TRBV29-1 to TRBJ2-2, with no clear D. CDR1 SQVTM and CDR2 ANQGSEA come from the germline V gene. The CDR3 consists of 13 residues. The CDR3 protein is CSSGDPGTGELFF. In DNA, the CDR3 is TGCAGTAGTGGCGACCCGGGCACCGGGGAGCTGTTTTTT.